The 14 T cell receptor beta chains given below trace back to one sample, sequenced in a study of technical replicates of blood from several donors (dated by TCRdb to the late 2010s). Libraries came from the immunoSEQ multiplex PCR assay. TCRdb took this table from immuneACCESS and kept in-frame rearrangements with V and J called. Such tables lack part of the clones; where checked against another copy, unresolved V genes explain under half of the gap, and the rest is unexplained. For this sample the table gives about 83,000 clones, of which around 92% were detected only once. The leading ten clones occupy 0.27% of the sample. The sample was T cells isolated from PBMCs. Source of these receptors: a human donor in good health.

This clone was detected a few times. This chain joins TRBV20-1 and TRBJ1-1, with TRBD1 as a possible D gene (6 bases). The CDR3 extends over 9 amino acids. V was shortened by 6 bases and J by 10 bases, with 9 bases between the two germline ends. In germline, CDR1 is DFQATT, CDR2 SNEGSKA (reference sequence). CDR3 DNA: TGCAGTGCCATCAGGGGAGCTTTCTTT. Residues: CSAIRGAFF.

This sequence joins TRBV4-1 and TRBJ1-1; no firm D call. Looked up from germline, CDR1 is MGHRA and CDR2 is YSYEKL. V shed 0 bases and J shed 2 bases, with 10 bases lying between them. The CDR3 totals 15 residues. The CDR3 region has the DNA TGCGCCAGCAGCCAAGACGTACAATTAAACACTGAAGCTTTCTTT. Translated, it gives CASSQDVQLNTEAFF.

CDR3 region: CASSLGANEQFF. The CDR3 nucleotides are TGCGCCAGCAGCTTGGGGGCCAATGAGCAGTTCTTC. The genes are TRBV5-1 and TRBJ2-1; D is ambiguous. CDR1 is SGHRS, CDR2 YFSETQ, per germline. V gave up 0 bases and J gave up 6 bases, with 4 bases separating them. The CDR3 runs 12 residues.

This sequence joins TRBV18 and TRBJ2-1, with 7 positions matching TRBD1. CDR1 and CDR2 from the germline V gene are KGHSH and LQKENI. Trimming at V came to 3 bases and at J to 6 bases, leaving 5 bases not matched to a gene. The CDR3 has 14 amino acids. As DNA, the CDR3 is TGTGCCAGCTCACCGGGACAGTTGATCAATGAGCAGTTCTTC. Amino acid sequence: CASSPGQLINEQFF.

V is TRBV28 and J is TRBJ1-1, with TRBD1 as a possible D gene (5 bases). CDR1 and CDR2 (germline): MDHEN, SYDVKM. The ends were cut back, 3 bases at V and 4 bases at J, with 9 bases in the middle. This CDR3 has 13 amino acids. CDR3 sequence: CASSLPGGTEAFF. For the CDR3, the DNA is TGTGCCAGCAGTTTGCCGGGGGGCACTGAAGCTTTCTTT.

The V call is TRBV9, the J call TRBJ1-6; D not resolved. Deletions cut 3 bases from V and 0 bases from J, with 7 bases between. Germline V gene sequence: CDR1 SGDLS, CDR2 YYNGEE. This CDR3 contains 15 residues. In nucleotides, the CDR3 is TGTGCCAGCAGCGAAGGGAGCTCCTATAATTCACCCCTCCACTTT. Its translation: CASSEGSSYNSPLHF.

CDR3 sequence: CASSLAGSGGYTF. CDR3 DNA: TGTGCCAGCAGCTTAGCGGGCAGCGGGGGCTACACCTTC. The chain combines TRBV7-8 with TRBJ1-2; D is unclear. V was shortened by 0 bases and J by 8 bases, with 10 bases between the two germline ends. The CDR3 extends over 13 amino acids. CDR1 SGHVS and CDR2 FQNEAQ come from the germline V gene.

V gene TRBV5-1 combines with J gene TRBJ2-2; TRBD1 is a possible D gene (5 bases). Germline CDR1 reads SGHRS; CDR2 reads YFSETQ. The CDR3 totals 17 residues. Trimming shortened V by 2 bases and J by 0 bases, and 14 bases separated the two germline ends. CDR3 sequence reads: CASSLTWLRANTGELFF. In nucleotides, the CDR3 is TGCGCCAGCAGCTTAACGTGGCTCAGGGCGAACACCGGGGAGCTGTTTTTT.

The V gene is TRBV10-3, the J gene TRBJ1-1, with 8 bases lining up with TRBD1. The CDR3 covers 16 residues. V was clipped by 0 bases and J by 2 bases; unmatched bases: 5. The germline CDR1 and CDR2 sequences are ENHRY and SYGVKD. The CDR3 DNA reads TGTGCCATCAGTGAGTCTGACAGGGGTGGCAACACTGAAGCTTTCTTT. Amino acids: CAISESDRGGNTEAFF.

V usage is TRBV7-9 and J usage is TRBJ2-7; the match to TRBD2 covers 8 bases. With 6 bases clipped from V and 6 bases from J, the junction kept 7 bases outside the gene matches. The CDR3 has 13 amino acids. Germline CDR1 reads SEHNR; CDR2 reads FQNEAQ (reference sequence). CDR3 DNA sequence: TGTGCCAGCAGACCGGCGGGGGGTTCCGAGCAGTACTTC. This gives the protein CASRPAGGSEQYF.

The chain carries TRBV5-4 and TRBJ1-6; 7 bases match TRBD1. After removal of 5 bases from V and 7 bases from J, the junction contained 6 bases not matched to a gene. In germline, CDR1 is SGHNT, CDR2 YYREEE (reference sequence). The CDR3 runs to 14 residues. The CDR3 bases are TGTGCCAGCAGTTCGGACAGGTCCAATTCACCCCTCCACTTT. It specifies CASSSDRSNSPLHF.

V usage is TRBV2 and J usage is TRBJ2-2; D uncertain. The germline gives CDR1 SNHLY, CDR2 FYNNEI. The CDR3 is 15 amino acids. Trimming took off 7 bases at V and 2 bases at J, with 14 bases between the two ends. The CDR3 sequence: CASIPEPGNTGELFF. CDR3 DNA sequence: TGTGCCAGCATCCCGGAGCCTGGTAACACCGGGGAGCTGTTTTTT. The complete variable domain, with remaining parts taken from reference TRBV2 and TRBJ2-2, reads EPEVTQTPSHQVTQMGQEVILRCVPISNHLYFYWYRQILGQKVEFLVSFYNNEISEKSEIFDDQFSVERPDGSNFTLKIRSTKLEDSAMYFCASIPEPGNTGELFFGEGSRLTVL.

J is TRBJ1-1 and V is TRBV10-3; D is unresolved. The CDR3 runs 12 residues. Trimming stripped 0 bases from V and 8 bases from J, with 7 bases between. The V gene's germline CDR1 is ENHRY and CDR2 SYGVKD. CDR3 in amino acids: CAISESQWEAFF. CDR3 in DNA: TGTGCCATCAGTGAGTCTCAGTGGGAAGCTTTCTTT.

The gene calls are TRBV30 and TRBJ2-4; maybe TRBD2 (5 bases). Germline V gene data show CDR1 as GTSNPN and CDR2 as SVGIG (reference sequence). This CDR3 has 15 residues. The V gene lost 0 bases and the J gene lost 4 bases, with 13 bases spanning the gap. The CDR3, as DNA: TGTGCCTGGAGTGTAGGGCTAGCCGGTAAAAACATTCAGTACTTC. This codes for CAWSVGLAGKNIQYF. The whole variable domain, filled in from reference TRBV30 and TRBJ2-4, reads SQTIHQWPATLVQPVGSPLSLECTVEGTSNPNLYWYRQAAGRGLQLLFYSVGIGQISSEVPQNLSASRPQDRQFILSSKKLLLSDSGFYLCAWSVGLAGKNIQYFGAGTRLSVL.